The T cell receptor (beta chain) under discussion was sequenced for a study of T cells in Graves' hyperthyroidism and ophthalmopathy. On the study more broadly: It was at initial diagnosis, before any treatment, that peripheral blood was collected.

Trimming cost V 4 bases and J 2 bases; bases outside gene matches: 4. The CDR3 extends over 14 amino acids. Germline V gives CDR1 LGHDT, CDR2 YNNKEL (reference sequence). Ophthalmopathy cases met thresholds of Clinical Activity Score at least 3, NOSPECS grade at least 4 and duration under 3 months. The study, taken as a whole, reports: Model predictions of ophthalmopathy came a median about six months before onset. A model of 13 V-J pairs discriminated ophthalmopathy from stable hyperthyroidism.

The source material, RNA transcripts, was used to amplify TCR beta CDR3 regions. First-round RT-PCR with HTBI primers amplified the TCR CDR3 region. TCRdb reprocessed the multiplex PCR reads with MiXCR, giving one entry per CDR3 protein. The sample yields approximately 34,000 distinct CDR3 sequences, around 52% seen once. This clonotype was seen a few times. Its antigen is as yet unknown. The rearrangement uses TRBV3-1 and TRBJ2-5; 7 positions agree with TRBD2. The TCR was taken from a woman aged 40 to 50 with Graves' ophthalmopathy. Sequenced material: blood. Written as DNA, the CDR3 is TGTGCCAGCAGCCCGGGGGGAGGTCAAGAGACCCAGTACTTC. Translating it yields CASSPGGGQETQYF.